Listed below are T cell receptor beta chains from one sample, sequenced in a study of T cells expressing NK-cell markers. Reanalyzing the 5' RACE reads, TCRdb keeps one entry per CDR3 protein, without DNA. The record lists about half a million distinct CDR3 sequences, of which the ten most abundant hold approximately 1.4%. Sequencing input: blood T cells: a sorted CD56 or NKG2C T cell subset, CD4+ or CD8+ T cells, or bulk PBMC T cells (not recorded which). The receptors derive from a woman aged 50 to 60 in good health. CDR3s include the opening cysteine and the closing phenylalanine or tryptophan. The order of the fields is V gene, J gene, CDR3 protein.

>TRBV9|TRBJ2-3
CASSVEVTGDTQYF
>TRBV6-6|TRBJ2-3
CASGTEGLPDTQYF
>TRBV20-1|TRBJ2-5
CSARPVNRLEETQYF
>TRBV29-1|TRBJ1-2
CSVGDSQGGGYTF
>TRBV20-1|TRBJ1-1
CSASKGVTLTEAFF
>TRBV24-1|TRBJ2-3
CATSAPLGTRDTQYF
>TRBV7-8|TRBJ1-3
CASSLASEGNTIYF
>TRBV7-3|TRBJ2-1
CASSMTSGNYNEQFF
>TRBV3-1|TRBJ2-3
CASTTGTRQYF
>TRBV2|TRBJ2-1
CASSRGLADNEQFF
>TRBV6-5|TRBJ1-1
CASRKSNTEAFF
>TRBV5-1|TRBJ2-1
CASSLVGEWEQFF
>TRBV5-6|TRBJ2-5
CASSLAGPETQYF
>TRBV12-3/TRBV12-4|TRBJ1-3
CASSKRRSSGNTIYF
>TRBV24-1|TRBJ1-2
CATSGPLFDGYTF
>TRBV12-3/TRBV12-4|TRBJ2-1
CASIFRGGHTNEQFF
>TRBV11-2|TRBJ2-3
CASSNPTREGIPDTQYF
>TRBV7-3|TRBJ2-2
CASSRQGVGGELFF
>TRBV30|TRBJ2-3
CALGLAGGPSTDTQYF
>TRBV15|TRBJ1-1
CATSRRPGVGGLPNTEAFF
>TRBV24-1|TRBJ2-5
CATSSGTGFQETQYF
>TRBV12-3/TRBV12-4|TRBJ2-2
CASSTDPASGELFF
>TRBV5-1|TRBJ2-3
CASANTSPRTDTQYF
>TRBV5-1|TRBJ2-7
CASTPGGVNEQYF
>TRBV20-1|TRBJ2-1
CSASPPPGVEQFF
>TRBV10-3|TRBJ2-5
CAISSTGTPQETQYF
>TRBV29-1|TRBJ1-5
CSGRDSPGGAQHF
>TRBV10-2|TRBJ2-1
CATRERPYNEQFF
>TRBV29-1|TRBJ1-2
CSVADFYGYTF
>TRBV14|TRBJ2-6
CASSLKAGANVLTF
>TRBV29-1|TRBJ2-5
CSVEGARGETQYF
>TRBV9|TRBJ1-3
CASSVARGNGNTIYF
>TRBV5-1|TRBJ2-5
CASSLASGQGGTQYF
>TRBV5-1|TRBJ2-1
CASSSTSGRISYNEQFF
>TRBV28|TRBJ2-1
CASSLGRERFF
>TRBV4-1|TRBJ2-1
CASSSLAGKGHNEQFF
>TRBV4-1|TRBJ2-3
CASSQGSTGTDTQYF
>TRBV18|TRBJ2-7
CASSPETGGAYEQYF
>TRBV12-3/TRBV12-4|TRBJ2-5
CASSFFLGSQETQYF
>TRBV5-1|TRBJ2-4
CASSLYLGVTNIQYF
>TRBV12-3/TRBV12-4|TRBJ2-7
CASRRLGETYEQYF
>TRBV29-1|TRBJ2-5
CSAQVAGTQYF
>TRBV5-1|TRBJ1-2
CASSSNPLDGYTF
>TRBV12-3/TRBV12-4|TRBJ2-2
CASSSPGGSGELFF
>TRBV12-3/TRBV12-4|TRBJ2-5
CASSRRRSQETQYF
>TRBV12-3/TRBV12-4|TRBJ1-2
CASSLEWANGYTF
>TRBV27|TRBJ2-1
CASSLTSGRALNEQFF
>TRBV24-1|TRBJ2-3
CATSDGGPDTQYF